The 25 T cell receptor beta chains in this list originate from one sample, sequenced in a study of blood T cell repertoires in COVID-19. Measured with immunoSEQ multiplex PCR; TCRdb has only the in-frame clones, and not every one. The top ten hold less than 3.5% of the sample, which has some 270,000 clones, 75% to 95% seen once. Sequencing used PBMCs or T cells enriched from blood (not recorded which). The receptors originated from a man aged 35-49 years who had been exposed to COVID-19.

This chain links TRBV29-1 with TRBJ2-7, with 10 bases aligning to TRBD2. After removal of 4 bases from V and 4 bases from J, the junction contained 1 base not matched to a gene. This CDR3 comprises 12 residues. CDR1 is SQVTM, CDR2 ANQGSEA, per germline. CDR3 protein: CSVASGSYEQYF. The DNA for the CDR3 is TGCAGCGTTGCTAGCGGGAGTTACGAGCAGTACTTC.

The V call is TRBV9, the J call TRBJ2-7, with D unclear. The CDR3 is 15 residues long. The germline CDR1 and CDR2 sequences are SGDLS and YYNGEE. Trimming removed 0 bases at V and 1 base at J, with 11 bases between. The CDR3 nucleotides are TGTGCCAGCAGCGTAGCTCTGGCAGGATCCTACGAGCAGTACTTC. It codes for CASSVALAGSYEQYF.

This sequence joins TRBV19 and TRBJ1-2, with D maybe TRBD1 (5 bases). V lost 6 bases, J lost 4 bases, and 9 bases lay in between. This CDR3 region has 12 residues. CDR1 is LNHDA, CDR2 SQIVND, per germline (reference sequence). The CDR3 loop reads CASSKDSYGYTF. In nucleotides, the CDR3 is TGTGCCAGTAGCAAAGACAGCTATGGCTACACCTTC.

The chain combines TRBV19 with TRBJ2-5; 8 bases agree with TRBD2. The CDR3 has 15 amino acids. After removal of 2 bases from V and 4 bases from J, the junction contained 6 bases not matched to a gene. In germline, CDR1 is LNHDA, CDR2 SQIVND (reference sequence). CDR3 loop: CASSISAGGVETQYF. DNA of the CDR3: TGTGCCAGTAGTATATCGGCGGGAGGTGTAGAGACCCAGTACTTC. Complete variable domain (other parts from reference TRBV19 and TRBJ2-5): DGGITQSPKYLFRKEGQNVTLSCEQNLNHDAMYWYRQDPGQGLRLIYYSQIVNDFQKGDIAEGYSVSREKKESFPLTVTSAQKNPTAFYLCASSISAGGVETQYFGPGTRLLVL.

The chain joins TRBV28 to TRBJ2-5; no definite D call. Germline CDR1 and CDR2: MDHEN and SYDVKM. The CDR3 has 13 residues. Trimming left V 3 bases short and J 2 bases short, with 7 bases between. The CDR3 DNA follows: TGTGCCAGCAGTTTGGTTAGTCAAGAGACCCAGTACTTC. Translated: CASSLVSQETQYF.

V is TRBV28 and J is TRBJ2-3; 7 bases agree with TRBD2. V was clipped by 4 bases and J by 0 bases; unmatched bases: 4. The CDR3 consists of 15 residues. Germline CDR1 is MDHEN and CDR2 is SYDVKM. DNA for the CDR3: TGTGCCAGCAGTTCGCGGGACTACAGCACAGATACGCAGTATTTT. Translated: CASSSRDYSTDTQYF.

V usage is TRBV9 and J usage is TRBJ1-4; D is ambiguous. Germline values: CDR1 SGDLS, CDR2 YYNGEE. The CDR3 runs 11 residues. Trimming shortened V by 0 bases and J by 12 bases, and 6 bases separated the two germline ends. As DNA, the CDR3 is TGTGCCAGCAGCGTAGACGGGGAACTGTTTTTT. It specifies CASSVDGELFF. Complete variable domain (other parts from reference TRBV9 and TRBJ1-4): DSGVTQTPKHLITATGQRVTLRCSPRSGDLSVYWYQQSLDQGLQFLIQYYNGEERAKGNILERFSAQQFPDLHSELNLSSLELGDSALYFCASSVDGELFFGSGTQLSVL.

Details on this clone: Other nucleotide sequences in the sample specify the same CDR3. The chain joins TRBV6-5 to TRBJ2-2; a possible D gene is TRBD2 (6 bases). V shed 6 bases and J shed 1 base, with 12 bases lying between them. The CDR3 spans 15 residues. Germline values: CDR1 MNHEY, CDR2 SVGAGI. The CDR3 bases are TGTGCCAGCAGGGTAGCGGCTTTGAACACCGGGGAGCTGTTTTTT. Translated: CASRVAALNTGELFF.

J is TRBJ2-7 and V is TRBV5-1; D remains unclear. Germline lookup yields CDR1 SGHRS and CDR2 YFSETQ. The CDR3 loop spans 12 amino acids. The V end lost 3 bases, the J end lost 2 bases, and 6 bases lay between the germline ends. CDR3 protein: CASSSNTYEQYF. The CDR3, as DNA: TGCGCCAGCAGCTCAAACACCTACGAGCAGTACTTC.

The chain has TRBV4-1 and TRBJ2-7, with unresolved D. Germline CDR1 is MGHRA and CDR2 is YSYEKL. The CDR3 is 13 residues long. V lost 1 base, J lost 3 bases, and 7 bases lay in between. The CDR3 region is CASSQVTLYEQYF. In nucleotides, the CDR3 is TGCGCCAGCAGCCAAGTAACTCTCTACGAGCAGTACTTC.

The chain is built from TRBV19 and TRBJ1-1; tentative D call: TRBD1 (6 bases). This CDR3 region has 15 residues. The V end was cut by 4 bases, the J end by 5 bases, with 17 bases between. The germline gives CDR1 LNHDA, CDR2 SQIVND (reference sequence). CDR3 residues: CASSKRQEEGTEAFF. As DNA, the CDR3 is TGTGCCAGTAGTAAAAGACAGGAGGAAGGAACTGAAGCTTTCTTT.

This clone was seen more than once but under ten times. A junction end diverges from the germline sequence, so it may reflect a read error. The chain employs TRBV7-9 and TRBJ2-3; D is undetermined. The CDR3 covers 14 residues. The V gene's germline CDR1 is SEHNR and CDR2 FQNEAQ (reference sequence). The CDR3: CASSLGISRDTQYF. The CDR3, as DNA: TGTGCCAGCAGCTTAGGGATTAGCAGAGATACGCAGTATTTT.

The gene calls are TRBV10-3 and TRBJ2-7; 7 bases match TRBD1. Per germline, CDR1 ENHRY and CDR2 SYGVKD. Trimming removed 3 bases from V and 0 bases from J; junction bases left unmatched: 5. The CDR3 covers 15 residues. CDR3 sequence reads: CAISEEGALSYEQYF. CDR3 DNA: TGTGCCATCAGTGAAGAGGGGGCCCTCTCCTACGAGCAGTACTTC.

This sequence joins TRBV28 and TRBJ1-1; D gene unclear. V lost 5 bases and J 0 bases, leaving 7 bases between the germline ends. The CDR3 consists of 13 residues. Germline V gene sequence: CDR1 MDHEN, CDR2 SYDVKM. Written as DNA, the CDR3 is TGTGCCAGCAGTGTTGTTATGAACACTGAAGCTTTCTTT. Its translation: CASSVVMNTEAFF.

The rearrangement links TRBV7-2 to TRBJ1-6, with 10 nucleotides matching TRBD1. This CDR3 has 15 residues. Germline CDR1 and CDR2: SGHTA and FQGNSA. The trim removed 6 bases at V and 5 bases at J, leaving 4 bases unmatched. The CDR3 bases are TGTGCCAGCAGTCGGGGACAGGGGCATAATTCACCCCTCCACTTT. This sequence encodes CASSRGQGHNSPLHF.

V and J are TRBV5-6 and TRBJ2-1; 8 bases match TRBD1. This CDR3 comprises 12 residues. Germline V gene data show CDR1 as SGHDT and CDR2 as YYEEEE. J lost 13 bases, V lost 4 bases, and 7 bases had no gene match. The CDR3 DNA reads TGTGCCAGCAGCCTGGGGACAGGCCTCCAGTTCTTC. Residues: CASSLGTGLQFF.

The chain is built from TRBV30 and TRBJ2-7, with D hard to call. V lost 2 bases and J 7 bases, leaving 12 bases between the germline ends. Per the germline V gene, CDR1 is GTSNPN and CDR2 is SVGIG (reference sequence). The CDR3 sequence is 12 residues long. CDR3: CAWSMKRIEQYF. Here the CDR3 DNA reads TGTGCCTGGAGTATGAAGAGGATAGAGCAGTACTTC.

This clone was observed a few times. This sequence joins TRBV5-1 and TRBJ2-6; 8 bases are shared with TRBD1. This CDR3 region has 18 residues. Germline V gene sequence: CDR1 SGHRS, CDR2 YFSETQ. After removal of 0 bases from V and 1 base from J, the junction contained 6 bases not matched to a gene. The CDR3 sequence: CASSLAATGASGANVLTF. The CDR3 DNA is TGCGCCAGCAGCTTGGCCGCGACAGGGGCTTCTGGGGCCAACGTCCTGACTTTC.

This clone has just one count. This chain links TRBV21-1 with TRBJ2-2; no DNA check was done on the table's D call, TRBD1. TRBV21-1 is listed as a pseudogene. The CDR3 totals 18 residues. This CDR3 reads CASSRKKVGAPYTGELFF. The DNA for the CDR3 is TGTGCCAGCAGCAGAAAAAAGGTAGGGGCGCCATACACCGGGGAGCTGTTTTTT.

The chain couples TRBV19 to TRBJ2-2, with TRBD2 matching 11 bases. Germline V gene lookup returns CDR1 LNHDA and CDR2 SQIVND (reference sequence). The CDR3 runs to 16 residues. With 5 bases clipped from V and 6 bases from J, the junction kept 8 bases outside the gene matches. CDR3 sequence reads: CASSVIAGGPAGELFF. CDR3 nucleotides: TGTGCCAGTAGTGTGATAGCGGGAGGGCCGGCCGGGGAGCTGTTTTTT.

This clone was picked up one time. The chain couples TRBV7-2 to TRBJ2-1; 12 bases are shared with TRBD2. CDR1 and CDR2 (germline): SGHTA, FQGNSA. With 4 bases clipped from V and 9 bases from J, the junction kept 13 bases outside the gene matches. The length of the CDR3 is 17 residues. CDR3 sequence reads: CASSSLSSGRASGEQFF. CDR3 coding DNA: TGTGCCAGCAGCTCTCTATCTAGCGGGAGGGCCAGCGGTGAGCAGTTCTTC.

J is TRBJ2-3 and V is TRBV5-1; D gene unclear. The CDR3 runs to 12 residues. The V end was cut by 3 bases, the J end by 6 bases, with 8 bases between. Germline lookup yields CDR1 SGHRS and CDR2 YFSETQ. In DNA, the CDR3 is TGCGCCAGCAGCTCGATCGGGGATACGCAGTATTTT. Its protein product is CASSSIGDTQYF.

This chain joins TRBV6-2 or TRBV6-3 and TRBJ1-1; a possible D gene is TRBD1 (6 bases). The germline V gene has CDR1 MNHEY and CDR2 SVGEGT. Trimming stripped 6 bases from V and 1 base from J, with 15 bases between. The CDR3 sequence is 15 residues long. CDR3 loop: CASSPPRDKNTEAFF. The CDR3, as DNA: TGTGCCAGCAGCCCACCCCGGGACAAGAACACTGAAGCTTTCTTT.

The chain employs TRBV13 and TRBJ2-3; 7 positions agree with TRBD2. With V trimmed by 6 bases and J by 7 bases, 13 bases remained unmatched. The CDR3 totals 15 residues. Germline V gives CDR1 PRHDT, CDR2 FYEKMQ (reference sequence). This CDR3 is CASSPSVAGLHTQYF. The DNA for the CDR3 is TGTGCCAGCAGTCCATCAGTAGCGGGTTTACATACGCAGTATTTT.

This clone was seen once. The V and J genes are TRBV19 and TRBJ2-1; 8 bases fit TRBD2. Losses at the gene ends were 9 bases for V and 4 bases for J; bases not matched to a gene: 2. The CDR3 extends over 12 amino acids. CDR1 and CDR2 (germline): LNHDA, SQIVND (reference sequence). The CDR3 bases are TGTGCCAGCTCTAGCGGGTACAATGAGCAGTTCTTC. It codes for CASSSGYNEQFF. The full variable domain, rest sourced from reference TRBV19 and TRBJ2-1, is DGGITQSPKYLFRKEGQNVTLSCEQNLNHDAMYWYRQDPGQGLRLIYYSQIVNDFQKGDIAEGYSVSREKKESFPLTVTSAQKNPTAFYLCASSSGYNEQFFGPGTRLTVL.